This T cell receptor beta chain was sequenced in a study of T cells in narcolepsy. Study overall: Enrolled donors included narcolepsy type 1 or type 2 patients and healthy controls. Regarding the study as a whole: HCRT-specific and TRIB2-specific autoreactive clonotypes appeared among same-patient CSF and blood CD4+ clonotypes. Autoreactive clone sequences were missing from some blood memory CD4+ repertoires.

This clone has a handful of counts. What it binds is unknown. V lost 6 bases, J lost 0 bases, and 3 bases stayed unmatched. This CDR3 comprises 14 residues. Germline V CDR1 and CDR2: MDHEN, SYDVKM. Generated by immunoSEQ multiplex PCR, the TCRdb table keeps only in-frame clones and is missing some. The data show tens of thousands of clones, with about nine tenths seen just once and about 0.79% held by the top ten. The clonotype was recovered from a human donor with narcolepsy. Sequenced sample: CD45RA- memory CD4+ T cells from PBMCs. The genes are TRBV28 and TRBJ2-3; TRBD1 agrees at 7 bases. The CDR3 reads CASRQGISTDTQYF. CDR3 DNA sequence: TGTGCCAGCAGACAGGGGATTAGCACAGATACGCAGTATTTT.